A single sample is the source of the 18 T cell receptor beta chains below, sequenced in a study of blood T cell repertoires in COVID-19. Clones were sequenced by immunoSEQ multiplex PCR, and TCRdb holds only the in-frame ones, with some missing. The sample comprises roughly 130,000 clones, about 87% of which are singletons, and approximately 3.3% rests with the top ten. Sequencing input: peripheral blood. These receptors were obtained from a woman aged 55-75 years with acute or convalescent COVID-19.

The chain couples TRBV6-6 to TRBJ1-1; a possible D gene is TRBD1 (5 bases). Trimming cost V 9 bases and J 0 bases, with 11 bases left between them. This CDR3 region has 13 residues. CDR1 and CDR2 (germline): MNHNY, SVGAGI (reference sequence). The CDR3 reads CASRSGMNTEAFF. Written as DNA, the CDR3 is TGTGCCAGTCGGTCAGGGATGAACACTGAAGCTTTCTTT.

The CDR3 region is CASSPPTPNTEAFF. The CDR3, as DNA: TGTGCCAGCAGTCCCCCGACACCGAACACTGAAGCTTTCTTT. The chain combines TRBV28 with TRBJ1-1, with no clear D. Trimming took off 5 bases at V and 1 base at J, with 11 bases between the two ends. In germline, CDR1 is MDHEN, CDR2 SYDVKM. The CDR3 loop spans 14 amino acids.

This chain uses TRBV29-1 with TRBJ1-1; no clear D. In germline, CDR1 is SQVTM, CDR2 ANQGSEA. The V end was cut by 6 bases, the J end by 1 base, with 9 bases between. The CDR3 covers 12 residues. This CDR3 reads CSVRFQNTEAFF. The DNA for the CDR3 is TGCAGCGTCAGGTTCCAGAACACTGAAGCTTTCTTT.

The rearrangement joins TRBV28 to TRBJ1-2, with TRBD1 identical over 7 bases. CDR1 and CDR2 from the germline V gene are MDHEN and SYDVKM. J gave up 1 base and V 5 bases, and 13 bases lay outside the gene matches. There are 17 residues in the CDR3. DNA for the CDR3: TGTGCCAGCAGTCCTCCGGGACAGAACACGATTAACTATGGCTACACCTTC. This gives the protein CASSPPGQNTINYGYTF.

The chain has TRBV18 and TRBJ2-2; TRBD1 aligns across 9 bases. The CDR3 extends over 13 amino acids. The germline V gene has CDR1 KGHSH and CDR2 LQKENI. The V gene end was trimmed by 3 bases and the J gene end by 10 bases; junction bases not matched to a gene: 3. CDR3 sequence reads: CASSPGQGKELFF. The CDR3 DNA is TGTGCCAGCTCACCGGGACAGGGAAAGGAGCTGTTTTTT.

On this clone: Other DNA variants within this sample encode the same CDR3. The chain couples TRBV24-1 to TRBJ1-2; 7 positions match TRBD1. CDR1 is KGHDR and CDR2 is SFDVKD in the germline V gene. V gave up 4 bases and J gave up 4 bases; unmatched junction bases: 5. CDR3 size: 14 residues. CDR3 sequence reads: CATSDQGVGYGYTF. The CDR3 nucleotides read TGTGCCACCAGTGACCAGGGGGTGGGCTATGGCTACACCTTC.

V usage is TRBV19 and J usage is TRBJ1-5; 9 bases map to TRBD1. V was clipped by 4 bases and J by 3 bases; unmatched bases: 7. This CDR3 is built from 16 residues. Germline V gene data show CDR1 as LNHDA and CDR2 as SQIVND (reference sequence). As DNA, the CDR3 is TGTGCCAGTAGTAAAACCGGGACAGGGAACAATCAGCCCCAGCATTTT. Translated, it gives CASSKTGTGNNQPQHF.

The chain links TRBV2 to TRBJ2-5, with 7 bases lining up with TRBD2. The junction had 3 bases not matched to a gene; V was cut back by 8 bases and J by 3 bases. The CDR3 totals 12 residues. Germline CDR1 SNHLY, CDR2 FYNNEI. The CDR3 here is CASVAGEETQYF. DNA of the CDR3: TGTGCCAGCGTGGCGGGAGAAGAGACCCAGTACTTC.

V and J are TRBV6-1 and TRBJ1-1; D is ambiguous. Trimming left V 1 base short and J 0 bases short, with 6 bases between. The germline V gene has CDR1 MNHNS and CDR2 SASEGT. The CDR3 loop spans 14 amino acids. The CDR3 DNA follows: TGTGCCAGCAGTGAAGAGCCTATGAACACTGAAGCTTTCTTT. Translation: CASSEEPMNTEAFF.

The chain links TRBV6-5 to TRBJ1-1; D is ambiguous. Trimming took off 6 bases at V and 0 bases at J, with 11 bases between the two ends. Germline assignment: CDR1 MNHEY and CDR2 SVGAGI. The CDR3 extends over 14 amino acids. The CDR3 DNA sequence: TGTGCCAGCAGGTGGGCGATCATGAACACTGAAGCTTTCTTT. This sequence encodes CASRWAIMNTEAFF.

The V and J genes are TRBV5-1 and TRBJ2-1; TRBD2 aligns across 9 bases. The V gene's germline CDR1 is SGHRS and CDR2 YFSETQ. V gave up 4 bases and J gave up 10 bases; unmatched junction bases: 9. The CDR3 consists of 14 residues. CDR3 coding DNA: TGCGCCAGCAGCGAGACTAGCGGTTTGCAGGAGCAGTTCTTC. Translation: CASSETSGLQEQFF.

This clone was picked up one time. This sequence joins TRBV9 and TRBJ2-7; tentatively, D is TRBD2 (5 bases). The CDR3 is 14 amino acids. Germline loops: CDR1 SGDLS, CDR2 YYNGEE. V lost 4 bases and J 3 bases, leaving 14 bases between the germline ends. The CDR3 here is CASSFKDWDYEQYF. The CDR3 coding sequence is TGTGCCAGCAGCTTTAAGGACTGGGACTACGAGCAGTACTTC. Variable domain in full (rest from reference TRBV9 and TRBJ2-7): DSGVTQTPKHLITATGQRVTLRCSPRSGDLSVYWYQQSLDQGLQFLIQYYNGEERAKGNILERFSAQQFPDLHSELNLSSLELGDSALYFCASSFKDWDYEQYFGPGTRLTVT.

J is TRBJ2-1 and V is TRBV2; 7 bases are a match to TRBD1. The CDR3 length is 13 residues. The ends lost 2 bases at V and 9 bases at J; junction bases unmatched: 4. CDR1 and CDR2 (germline): SNHLY, FYNNEI. CDR3 DNA: TGTGCCAGCAGTGAAAACAGGGGTGGTGAGCAGTTCTTC. As protein: CASSENRGGEQFF.

This sequence joins TRBV28 and TRBJ2-7, with D unresolved. Germline CDR1 and CDR2: MDHEN and SYDVKM. This CDR3 spans 14 amino acids. The V gene lost 3 bases and the J gene lost 3 bases, with 12 bases spanning the gap. CDR3 region: CASSFGWPLYEQYV. CDR3 DNA sequence: TGTGCCAGCAGTTTTGGCTGGCCCCTCTACGAGCAGTACGTC.

The V gene is TRBV4-1, the J gene TRBJ1-3; the match to TRBD1 covers 7 bases. This CDR3 has 17 amino acids. Unmatched junction bases numbered 8, after V lost 3 bases and J lost 0 bases. Germline-derived CDR1 and CDR2 are MGHRA and YSYEKL. The CDR3 nucleotides read TGCGCCAGCAGCCACCCGACAGGGACCGTCTCTGGAAACACCATATATTTT. Translated, it gives CASSHPTGTVSGNTIYF.

The sample holds one count of this clone. This chain connects TRBV7-3 to TRBJ1-2, with 9 bases matching TRBD1. V trimming: 5 bases; J trimming: 7 bases; junction bases outside the gene matches: 8. The V gene's germline CDR1 is SGHTA and CDR2 FQGTGA. The CDR3 is made up of 14 amino acids. CDR3 coding DNA: TGTGCCAGCAGCGCTACGGGACAGGGCGGTGGCTACACCTTC. Its protein is CASSATGQGGGYTF. Full variable domain (outside the CDR3, taken from reference TRBV7-3 and TRBJ1-2): GAGVSQTPSNKVTEKGKYVELRCDPISGHTALYWYRQSLGQGPEFLIYFQGTGAADDSGLPNDRFFAVRPEGSVSTLKIQRTERGDSAVYLCASSATGQGGGYTFGSGTRLTVV.

The genes are TRBV6-1 and TRBJ1-5, with a tentative D call TRBD1 (6 bases). This CDR3 has 15 residues. The V and J ends lost 3 bases and 1 base respectively, with 10 bases between them. Germline V CDR1 and CDR2: MNHNS, SASEGT. CDR3 loop: CASSESRGSNQPQHF. Written as DNA, the CDR3 is TGTGCCAGCAGTGAGAGCAGGGGAAGCAATCAGCCCCAGCATTTT.

The rearrangement links TRBV12-3 or TRBV12-4 to TRBJ2-2; possible D gene TRBD1, 5 bases. The length of the CDR3 is 12 residues. With 7 bases removed from V and 7 bases from J, the gap between germline ends came to 10 bases. Here the CDR3 reads CASIQGGGELFF. In DNA form, the CDR3 reads TGTGCCAGCATTCAGGGTGGCGGGGAGCTGTTTTTT.